The TCR beta chain described here comes from a study of cytomegalovirus exposure and HLA in healthy donors (dated by TCRdb to 2016 to 2017). Study-level background: An earlier analysis of around 600 of the donors reported more than 250 Gb of sequence data and 117 million unique TCR beta sequences from about 200 million T cells. Approximately 300 gigabases of sequencing data and around 85 million unique TCR sequences made up an early release that covered approximately 700 HLA-typed donors. The genetic ancestry cluster associated with self-reported Caucasian donors included around four fifths of the roughly 400 genotyped donors. The aim of the study was to test whether cataloging public T cell receptors could identify signatures of past pathogen exposure. The T cell repertoires of 670 or so subjects were profiled by immunosequencing and related to cytomegalovirus serostatus. A separate validation cohort of 100 to 150 different subjects was used in addition to the approximately 640-subject first cohort. To predict cytomegalovirus infection status, the study brought together high-throughput TCR immunosequencing, statistical association of individual TCRs with disease status, and machine learning. To study patterns of TCR occurrence, a later analysis re-analyzed previously published TCR beta repertoires from just over 650 donors and added high-resolution HLA genotyping. The later analysis used no new phenotypic data to find candidate immune exposures, relying instead on TCR beta sequences and their occurrence across donors. An earlier analysis of 587 of the donors used high-throughput TCR beta sequencing to judge whether each TCR beta V gene segment behaved as functional or pseudogenic. Donor age, sex, ethnicity and CMV serostatus were compiled together with the repertoire data. In a later genetic analysis, genome-wide SNP genotypes for about three fifths of the roughly 670 donors were used, and that subset was treated as a discovery cohort. All discovery cohort repertoires had been generated using a single sequencing platform. HLA typing covered class I and class II loci at four-digit resolution. Typing coverage varied by locus: roughly 629-630 donors for A, B, C, DRB1 and DQB1; 500 to 550 for DQA1; around 610 for DPA1; approximately 470 for DPB1. Because of strong linkage in the cohort, roughly five DR-DQ haplotypes were treated as single units for association and clustering. Among about 390 genotyped donors of the cohort, an average of 235,054 unique TCR beta nucleotide sequences were sequenced per donor, roughly a sixth of them non-productive. The paper as a whole reports these results and caveats: In a later analysis, about 17,000 TCR beta sequences were associated with specific HLA alleles at a false discovery rate of 0.05. In a later analysis, most CMV-associated TCR beta chains were found to appear HLA-restricted, with HLA associations seemingly driven largely by CMV exposure. An earlier analysis of approximately 570 of the donors showed that most TCR beta V segments appeared in productive rearrangements either about 87% or about 30% of the time, which broadly matched IMGT annotations. The earlier analysis of 450 to 700 of the donors excluded 15 to 20 rarely observed V segments, including chromosome 9 orphons, because counts were too low. A further reported finding was that TCR beta sequences accurately predicted the HLA-A and HLA-B alleles for most subjects in the first cohort. Most TCR sequences were seen in very few donors, while some public TCRs were found in many individuals. Immune exposure information for the cohort was limited to CMV serostatus. When HLA alleles, especially DR and DQ, strongly co-occurred, TCR associations were difficult to assign to individual alleles. Because some donors lacked HLA typing at each locus, the association tests relied only on the typed subset. A later genetic analysis reported fewer N-insertions in productive TCRs among donors in an Asian-associated ancestry cluster than the approximately 670-donor mean. Sequencing depth was assumed to be roughly uniform across donors in the presence/absence analyses, though that assumption may not hold. An association between a missense DCLRE1C variant and V-gene and J-gene trimming of TCR beta chains was found in a later genetic analysis and replicated in an independent cohort. In vitro tests confirmed that a few of the cytomegalovirus-associated TCR beta chains recognize cytomegalovirus antigens. The 87-base-pair reads could not distinguish some IMGT-functional V segments, including TRBV6-2 and TRBV6-3, so those segments were excluded. In this cohort, only TCR beta chains were sequenced, and detectable features were limited by the absence of alpha or paired-chain data. Linkage disequilibrium might explain the correlated functional status among segregating V segments, but an unknown experimental factor could not be excluded. A group of highly shared sequence variants was considered likely to be a technical artifact of the sequencing pipeline. In a later analysis, the rate of TCR association differed among HLA loci, with DRB1 alleles having the most associated TCRs and HLA-C alleles having the fewest. The classifier was reported to diagnose cytomegalovirus status with high specificity and sensitivity in both the original and validation cohorts. A later analysis found that HLA-associated TCR beta chains were more clonally expanded and had lower generation probabilities than equally common non-associated chains. A later analysis reported that several top co-occurrence clusters appeared linked to parvovirus B19, influenza, CMV and Epstein-Barr virus. The study listed approximately 150 TCR beta chains as associated with cytomegalovirus. The authors suggested that the approach could potentially be extended to other disease states and immunological phenotypes.

Spanning cysteine to phenylalanine, the CDR3 consists of 16 amino acids. Only CDR3 DNA remains: 48 bases, in frame from the first base. This clone was detected a few times. Which antigen it targets is not known. The input lacks base qualities; no much larger clone sits a single base away. Library method: the immunoSEQ multiplex PCR assay. A mixture of 60 forward primers for TCR Vbeta segments and 13 reverse primers for TCR Jbeta segments was used in the multiplex PCR. Amplification of the CDR3 region of rearranged TCR beta genes was performed with a multiplex PCR assay on genomic DNA. Amplified TCR beta libraries were sequenced as 87-base-pair reads on the Illumina HiSeq System. Regarding the original processing steps: Across the 666 repertoires, a later analysis counted roughly 77 million unique TCR beta chains, around 10 million of which were shared by at least two donors. To remove PCR and sequencing errors, raw reads were error-corrected and collapsed into unique sequences using a nearest-neighbor algorithm that merged closely related sequences. Alignment of CDR3 sequences to IMGT reference sequences was used to assign V, D and J gene segments. For a sequence to be retained, a match of at least six nucleotides to both a V gene segment and a J gene segment was required. Rearrangements were classified as productive when the CDR3 lacked stop codons and remained in frame with V and J, and all other rearrangements were classified as non-productive. Following IMGT convention, CDR3 was defined as the stretch from the second conserved V-encoded cysteine up to the conserved J-encoded phenylalanine. In an earlier analysis of around 540 of the donors, sequences lacking an unambiguous match to a single V gene segment were excluded. In an earlier analysis of approximately 500 of the donors, a V segment was called functional when productive rearrangements were above 56.7%, and segregating when the standard deviation between donors exceeded 5%. To diagnose cytomegalovirus status from the catalog of TCR beta chain sequences, a statistical classification framework was built. In a later analysis, V and J genes were assigned by comparing TCR nucleotide sequences against IMGT/GENE-DB human TR gene sequences. Using the TCRdist pipeline, a later analysis assigned CDR3 sequences along with most-parsimonious VDJ recombination scenarios. A later analysis defined each TCR beta chain by its CDR3 amino acid sequence plus V-gene family, and excluded reads lacking a unique V-gene family. As a way to deal with suspected cross-contamination and a sequencing artifact, a later analysis dropped 450 to 600 nucleotide sequences that were highly shared and had low generation probability. In a later analysis, a clonal expansion index for each public chain was calculated from normalized within-repertoire ranks of inferred template counts. In a later analysis, generation probabilities were computed with a VDJ recombination model fitted to out-of-frame rearrangements, and the resulting probabilities were checked against IGoR. A later analysis scored TCR-TCR, TCR-HLA and TCR-CMV co-occurrence with hypergeometric tests, applying a repertoire-size bias correction to TCR pairs. A later analysis estimated false discovery rates by permuting HLA or CMV assignments 20 times. In a later analysis, co-occurring TCRs were grouped using DBSCAN, with TCRdist sequence similarity added in when clustering inside HLA-allele-positive subsets. Co-occurrence clustering excluded repertoires with fewer than 30,000 or more than 120,000 public chains, plus five with anomalous nucleotide sharing. TCRdb re-hosts the immuneACCESS table, in-frame sequences only. Its copies lack some clones; in the studies checked, an unresolved V gene accounts for under half of them, and the cause for the rest is not known. That table is the source of V, J and clone size, and D and trimming were worked out from the DNA. This sample gives about 130,000 clones in total; around 70% of them show up just once. About 7.3% of the sample is in the top ten clones.

The cohort comprised more than 550 healthy bone marrow donors. Cohort members were all nominally healthy when sampled, although unrecorded immune exposures were likely present. The donor was CMV seronegative and was included in the group of several hundred seronegative cohort members. Each donor provided a peripheral blood sample, and peripheral blood mononuclear cells were used for TCR beta sequencing. Genomic DNA was extracted from the blood cell samples with the Qiagen DNeasy Blood Extraction Kit. Sequencing was done on a sample of PBMCs. The V and J genes are TRBV21-1 and TRBJ2-5; the table's D call, TRBD2, has no DNA check behind it. TRBV21-1 is shown as a pseudogene. The TCR sequence derives from a male donor in good health and CMV-seronegative. The CDR3: CASSKKGRTEKETQYF. The DNA reads TGTGCCAGCAGCAAAAAGGGGAGGACTGAAAAAGAGACCCAGTACTTC.